This T cell receptor (beta chain) was found in a study of TIL therapy for anti-PD-1-resistant metastatic lung cancer. Study-wide background: Tumor harvest preceded PD-1/PD-L1 blockade, followed by nivolumab treatment. Most patients had lung adenocarcinoma; several tumors were EGFR-mutant, two ALK-rearranged; half smoked currently or formerly. General study points: This highly selected cohort may not generalize to typical lung cancer patients.

Sequencing used immunoSEQ v3. TCRdb keeps only in-frame clones here, not all; method: immunoSEQ multiplex PCR. Altogether about 21,000 clones are present, 60% to 85% being singletons, with the ten largest covering roughly 7.3%. Trimming removed 2 bases from V and 2 bases from J, with 12 bases in between. The CDR3 loop spans 15 amino acids. Germline loops: CDR1 SNHLY, CDR2 FYNNEI. In this sample, this clone is medium-sized. Its antigen is unidentified. Indicated time point: pre-treatment sample, taken before nivolumab and TIL therapy. V usage is TRBV2 and J usage is TRBJ1-1, with D perhaps TRBD1 (5 bases). This TCR derives from a person between 30 and 80 years old with non-small cell lung cancer. Sequencing was performed on blood, taken at baseline. Here the CDR3 reads CASSEQGMGNTEAFF. CDR3 DNA: TGTGCCAGCAGTGAACAGGGTATGGGAAACACTGAAGCTTTCTTT. Together with reference TRBV2 and TRBJ1-1, the CDR3 gives the full variable domain: EPEVTQTPSHQVTQMGQEVILRCVPISNHLYFYWYRQILGQKVEFLVSFYNNEISEKSEIFDDQFSVERPDGSNFTLKIRSTKLEDSAMYFCASSEQGMGNTEAFFGQGTRLTVV.